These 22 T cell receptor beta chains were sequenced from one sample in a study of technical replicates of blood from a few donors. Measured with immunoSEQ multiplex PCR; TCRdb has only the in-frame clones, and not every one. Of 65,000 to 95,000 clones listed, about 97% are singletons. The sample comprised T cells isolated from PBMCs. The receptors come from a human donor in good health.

CDR3 coding DNA: TGTGCCACCCTCCCTAGCGGGGGCTACGAGCAGTACTTC. This sequence encodes CATLPSGGYEQYF. This sequence joins TRBV6-5 and TRBJ2-7, with TRBD2 identical over 10 bases. CDR1 MNHEY and CDR2 SVGAGI come from the germline V gene. V lost 10 bases, J lost 3 bases, and 6 bases stayed unmatched. CDR3 length: 13 residues.

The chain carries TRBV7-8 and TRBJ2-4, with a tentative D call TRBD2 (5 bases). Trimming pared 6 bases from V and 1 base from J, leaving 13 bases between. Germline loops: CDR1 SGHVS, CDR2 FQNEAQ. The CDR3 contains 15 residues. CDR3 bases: TGTGCCAGCAGTCCTAGCTGGAGGGCCAAAAACATTCAGTACTTC. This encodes CASSPSWRAKNIQYF.

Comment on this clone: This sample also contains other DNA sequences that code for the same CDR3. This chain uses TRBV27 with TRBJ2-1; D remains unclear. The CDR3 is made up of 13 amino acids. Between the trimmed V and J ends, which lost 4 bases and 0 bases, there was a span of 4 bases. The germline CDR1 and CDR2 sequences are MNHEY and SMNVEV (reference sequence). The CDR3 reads CASSYSSYNEQFF. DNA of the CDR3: TGTGCCAGCAGTTACAGCTCCTACAATGAGCAGTTCTTC.

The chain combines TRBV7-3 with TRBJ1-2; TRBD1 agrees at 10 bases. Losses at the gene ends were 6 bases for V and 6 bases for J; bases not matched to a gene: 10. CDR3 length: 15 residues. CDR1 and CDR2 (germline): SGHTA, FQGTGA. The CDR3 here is CASSPGTGDLNGYTF. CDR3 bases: TGTGCCAGCAGTCCCGGGACAGGGGATCTAAATGGCTACACCTTC.

CDR3 DNA sequence: TGTGCCAGCAGCGCGAACAGGGGTCCCTACACCTTC. Its translation: CASSANRGPYTF. The V call is TRBV9, the J call TRBJ1-2; 7 bases are shared with TRBD1. CDR3 length: 12 residues. Germline CDR1 reads SGDLS; CDR2 reads YYNGEE. V lost 3 bases and J lost 10; bases outside the gene matches: 6.

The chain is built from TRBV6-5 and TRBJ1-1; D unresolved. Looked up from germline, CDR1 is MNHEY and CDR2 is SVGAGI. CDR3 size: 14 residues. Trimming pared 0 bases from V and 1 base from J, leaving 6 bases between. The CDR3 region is CASSYSTANTEAFF. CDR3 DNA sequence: TGTGCCAGCAGTTACTCCACAGCGAACACTGAAGCTTTCTTT.

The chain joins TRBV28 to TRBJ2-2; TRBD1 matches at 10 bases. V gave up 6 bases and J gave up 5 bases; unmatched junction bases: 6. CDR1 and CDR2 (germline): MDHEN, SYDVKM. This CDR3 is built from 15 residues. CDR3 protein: CASSPLDRGTGELFF. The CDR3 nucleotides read TGTGCCAGCAGCCCCCTGGACAGGGGGACCGGGGAGCTGTTTTTT.

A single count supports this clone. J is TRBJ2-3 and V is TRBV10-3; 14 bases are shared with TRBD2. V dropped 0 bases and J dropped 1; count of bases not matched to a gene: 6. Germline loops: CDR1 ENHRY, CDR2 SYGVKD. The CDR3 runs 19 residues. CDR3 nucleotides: TGTGCCATCAGTGAGTCCAGACTAGCGGGAGGGGTAGGCACAGATACGCAGTATTTT. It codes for CAISESRLAGGVGTDTQYF.

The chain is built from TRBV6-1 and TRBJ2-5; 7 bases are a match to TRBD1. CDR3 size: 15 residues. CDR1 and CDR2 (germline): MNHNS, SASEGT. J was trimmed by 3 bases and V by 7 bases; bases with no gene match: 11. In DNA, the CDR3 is TGTGCCAGCACTCTGACAGGGCTTCCTAAAGAGACCCAGTACTTC. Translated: CASTLTGLPKETQYF.

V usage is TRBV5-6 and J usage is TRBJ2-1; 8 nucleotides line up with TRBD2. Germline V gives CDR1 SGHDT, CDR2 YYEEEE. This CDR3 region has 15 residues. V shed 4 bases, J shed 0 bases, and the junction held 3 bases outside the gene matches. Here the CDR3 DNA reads TGTGCCAGCAGCCCTCTAGCGGGCTCCTACAATGAGCAGTTCTTC. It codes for CASSPLAGSYNEQFF. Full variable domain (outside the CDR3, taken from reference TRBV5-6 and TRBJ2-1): DAGVTQSPTHLIKTRGQQVTLRCSPKSGHDTVSWYQQALGQGPQFIFQYYEEEERQRGNFPDRFSGHQFPNYSSELNVNALLLGDSALYLCASSPLAGSYNEQFFGPGTRLTVL.

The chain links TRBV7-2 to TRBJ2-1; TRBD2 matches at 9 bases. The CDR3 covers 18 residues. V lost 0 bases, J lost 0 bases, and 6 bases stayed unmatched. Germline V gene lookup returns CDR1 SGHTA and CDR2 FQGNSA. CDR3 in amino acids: CASSLAGSGSFSYNEQFF. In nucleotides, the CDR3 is TGTGCCAGCAGCTTAGCGGGTAGCGGGAGTTTCTCCTACAATGAGCAGTTCTTC.

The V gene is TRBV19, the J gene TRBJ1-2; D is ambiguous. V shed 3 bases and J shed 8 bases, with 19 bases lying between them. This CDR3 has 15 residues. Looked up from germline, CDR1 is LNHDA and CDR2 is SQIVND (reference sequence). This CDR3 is CASSIHSTDFGGYTF. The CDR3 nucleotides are TGTGCCAGTAGTATTCATTCGACTGACTTTGGGGGCTACACCTTC.

The CDR3 coding sequence is TGTGCCAGCAGCGTAGCTACGGTCTCCGGGGCCAACGTCCTGACTTTC. Its protein is CASSVATVSGANVLTF. This sequence joins TRBV9 and TRBJ2-6, with D hard to call. This CDR3 has 16 residues. Germline V gives CDR1 SGDLS, CDR2 YYNGEE. The V end was cut by 0 bases, the J end by 4 bases, with 11 bases between.

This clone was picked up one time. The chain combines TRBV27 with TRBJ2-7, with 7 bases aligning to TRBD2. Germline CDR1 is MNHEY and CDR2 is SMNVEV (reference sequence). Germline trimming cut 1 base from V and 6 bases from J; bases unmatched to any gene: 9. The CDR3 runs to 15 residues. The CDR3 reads CASSLLGGSGIEQYF. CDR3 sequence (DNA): TGTGCCAGCAGTTTATTGGGGGGGTCGGGGATCGAGCAGTACTTC.

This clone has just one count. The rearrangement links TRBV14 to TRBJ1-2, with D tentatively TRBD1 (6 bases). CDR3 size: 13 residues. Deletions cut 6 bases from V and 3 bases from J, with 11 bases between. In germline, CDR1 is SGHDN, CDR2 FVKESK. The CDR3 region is CASRLTGYYGYTF. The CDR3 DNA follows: TGTGCCAGCAGACTCACAGGGTACTATGGCTACACCTTC.

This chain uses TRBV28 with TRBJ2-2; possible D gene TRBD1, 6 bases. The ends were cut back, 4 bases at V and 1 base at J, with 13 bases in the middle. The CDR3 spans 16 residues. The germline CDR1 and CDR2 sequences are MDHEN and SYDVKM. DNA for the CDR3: TGTGCCAGCAGTTGGGACAAAGGCCTGAACACCGGGGAGCTGTTTTTT. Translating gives CASSWDKGLNTGELFF.

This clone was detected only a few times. The CDR3 is CASSQGLGQVEQFF. DNA for the CDR3: TGCGCCAGCAGCCAAGGACTGGGGCAGGTTGAGCAGTTCTTC. The chain combines TRBV4-3 with TRBJ2-1; possibly TRBD1 for D (5 bases). This CDR3 region has 14 residues. Trimming cost V 1 base and J 9 bases, with 13 bases left between them. Germline V lookup: CDR1 LGHNA, CDR2 YSLEER.

In nucleotides, the CDR3 is TGTGCCATCAACAGACAGGGGGTTAACTATGGCTACACCTTC. It yields the protein CAINRQGVNYGYTF. This chain uses TRBV10-3 with TRBJ1-2, with 9 bases that match TRBD1. Losses at the gene ends were 7 bases for V and 1 base for J; bases not matched to a gene: 4. The CDR3 contains 14 residues. Germline loops: CDR1 ENHRY, CDR2 SYGVKD.

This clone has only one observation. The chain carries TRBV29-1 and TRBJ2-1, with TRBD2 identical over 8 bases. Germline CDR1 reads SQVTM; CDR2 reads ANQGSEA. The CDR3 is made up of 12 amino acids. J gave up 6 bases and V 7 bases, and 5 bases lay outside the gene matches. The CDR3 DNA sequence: TGCAGCGCCTCTAGCGGGCTCAATGAGCAGTTCTTC. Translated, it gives CSASSGLNEQFF.

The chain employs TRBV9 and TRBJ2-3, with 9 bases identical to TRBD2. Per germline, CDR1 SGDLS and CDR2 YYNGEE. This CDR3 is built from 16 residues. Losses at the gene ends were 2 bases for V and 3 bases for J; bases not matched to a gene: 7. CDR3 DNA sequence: TGTGCCAGCAGCGTTAGCGGGAGTCCCTTTACAGATACGCAGTATTTT. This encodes CASSVSGSPFTDTQYF.

The CDR3 reads CAISEPGTGDVNTEAFF. As DNA, the CDR3 is TGTGCCATCAGTGAGCCCGGGACAGGGGACGTGAACACTGAAGCTTTCTTT. The V and J genes are TRBV10-3 and TRBJ1-1; 10 bases map to TRBD1. This CDR3 has 17 amino acids. CDR1 is ENHRY and CDR2 is SYGVKD in the germline V gene. V gave up 2 bases and J gave up 0 bases; unmatched junction bases: 6.

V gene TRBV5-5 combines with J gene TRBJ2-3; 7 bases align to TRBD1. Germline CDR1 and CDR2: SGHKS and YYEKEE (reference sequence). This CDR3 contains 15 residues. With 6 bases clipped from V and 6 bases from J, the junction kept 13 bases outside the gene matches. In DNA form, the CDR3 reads TGTGCCAGCACCCTTGGGACAGTGGGCTTGGATACGCAGTATTTT. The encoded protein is CASTLGTVGLDTQYF.